This T cell receptor beta chain was documented in a study of CXCR4 blockade with PD-1 therapy in pancreatic cancer. The germline V gene has CDR1 SGDLS and CDR2 YYNGEE. The CDR3 has 20 amino acids. The J segment lost 2 bases and the V segment lost 0 bases, leaving 15 bases of the junction unmatched. This clone ranks as medium-sized. Method: immunoSEQ multiplex PCR; TCRdb's copy keeps in-frame clones and lacks some. The profile covers just over 8,000 clones, with roughly 50% appearing a single time and 7.3% taken by the ten largest. The source is a human donor with pancreatic ductal adenocarcinoma. The chain employs TRBV9 and TRBJ2-3; 10 bases align to TRBD2. The specimen was tumor tissue. The CDR3 nucleotides are TGTGCCAGCAGCGTAGGTCCCTCTAGCGGGAGAGTTACAAACACAGATACGCAGTATTTT. Its translation is CASSVGPSSGRVTNTDTQYF.